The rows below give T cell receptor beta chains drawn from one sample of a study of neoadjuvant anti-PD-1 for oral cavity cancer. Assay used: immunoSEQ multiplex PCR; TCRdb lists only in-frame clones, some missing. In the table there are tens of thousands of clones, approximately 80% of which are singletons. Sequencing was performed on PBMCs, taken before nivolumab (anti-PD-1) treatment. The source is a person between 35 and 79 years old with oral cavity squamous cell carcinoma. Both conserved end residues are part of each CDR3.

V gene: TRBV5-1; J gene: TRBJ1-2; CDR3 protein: CASSLESRSPRYGYTF
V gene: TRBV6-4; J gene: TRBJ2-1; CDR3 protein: CASSRVAGTANEQFF
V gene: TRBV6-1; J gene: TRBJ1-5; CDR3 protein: CASNPASGGYQPQHF
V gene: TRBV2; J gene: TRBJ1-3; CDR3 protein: CASSPPHSSGNTIYF
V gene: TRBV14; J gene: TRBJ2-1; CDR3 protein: CASSHLRLAGGNEQFF
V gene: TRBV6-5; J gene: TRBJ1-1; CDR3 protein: CASVEGQTNTEAFF
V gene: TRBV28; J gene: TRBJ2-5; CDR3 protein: CASSLGGTGQQETQYF
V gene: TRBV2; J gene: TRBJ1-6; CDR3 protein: CASSGPGTGNNSPLHF
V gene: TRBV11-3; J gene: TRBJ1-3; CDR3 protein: CASSLGGNTIYF
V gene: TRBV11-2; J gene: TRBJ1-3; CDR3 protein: CASSSLRNSGNTIYF
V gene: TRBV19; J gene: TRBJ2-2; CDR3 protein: CASRGSGGTNTGELFF
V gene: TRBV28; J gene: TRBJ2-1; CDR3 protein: CASSSGTAMAMDEQFF
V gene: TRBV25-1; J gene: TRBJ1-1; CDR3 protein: CASSDRTDSNTEAFF
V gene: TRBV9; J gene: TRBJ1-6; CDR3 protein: CASNNQGRMGNSPLHF
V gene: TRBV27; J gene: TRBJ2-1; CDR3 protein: CASSLTTSYNEQFF
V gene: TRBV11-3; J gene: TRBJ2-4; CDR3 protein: CASSLDGNQKEITKNIQYF
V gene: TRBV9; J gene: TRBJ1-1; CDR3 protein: CASSEPVVEAFF
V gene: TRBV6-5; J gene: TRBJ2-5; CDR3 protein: CASSFTGGRETQYF
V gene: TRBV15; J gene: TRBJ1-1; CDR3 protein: CATSRDGSSLNTEAFF
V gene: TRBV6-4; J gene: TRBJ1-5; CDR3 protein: CASSVKHSNQPQHF
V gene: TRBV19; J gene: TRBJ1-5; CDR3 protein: CASSISFNQPQHF
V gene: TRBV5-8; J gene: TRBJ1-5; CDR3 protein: CASSSIFGQGANQPQHF
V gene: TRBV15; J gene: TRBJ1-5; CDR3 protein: CATSRSTGGGNQPQHF
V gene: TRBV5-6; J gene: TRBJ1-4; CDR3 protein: CASRPTGRVNEKLFF
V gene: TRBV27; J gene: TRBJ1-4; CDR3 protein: CASSYRMGGREKLFF
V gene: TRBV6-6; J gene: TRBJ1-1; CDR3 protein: CASSYGTGHLNTEAFF
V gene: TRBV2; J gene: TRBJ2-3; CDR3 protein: CASLGGGLAGKDTQYF
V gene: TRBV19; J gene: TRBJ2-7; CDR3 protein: CASSIAAGGSYEQYF
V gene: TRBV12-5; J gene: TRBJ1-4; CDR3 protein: CASGLATGGPEKLFF
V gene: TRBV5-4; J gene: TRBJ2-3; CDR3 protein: CASTPSGRGEDTQYF
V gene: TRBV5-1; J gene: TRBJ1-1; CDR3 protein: CASRDGVTEAFF
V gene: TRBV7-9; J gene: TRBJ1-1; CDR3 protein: CASSFPLGGATEAFF
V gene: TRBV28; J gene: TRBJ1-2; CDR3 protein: CASSSTPMNANYGYTF
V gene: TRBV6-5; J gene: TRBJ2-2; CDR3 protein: CASKPRRNTGELFF